This T cell receptor (beta chain) comes out of a study of cytomegalovirus exposure and HLA in healthy donors (dated by TCRdb to about 2017). Concerning the study at large: According to a later analysis, one platform produced both the roughly 130 validation repertoires and the roughly 650 repertoires of the first cohort. A separate validation cohort of over a hundred different subjects was used in addition to the approximately 700-subject first cohort. The study combined high-throughput TCR immunosequencing, statistical association of individual TCRs with disease status, and machine learning to predict cytomegalovirus infection status. The aim of the study was to test whether cataloging public T cell receptors could identify signatures of past pathogen exposure. Broader findings and caveats from the paper: Subsequent analysis determined that TCRs grouped into clusters in the first cohort also showed a tendency toward co-occurrence across the 130 or so validation repertoires, and 85% to 95% of cluster scores exceeded 0. The authors suggested that the approach could potentially be generalized to other disease states and immunological phenotypes. The study gave a list of about 150 TCR beta chains associated with cytomegalovirus. A later analysis had no HLA typing for the validation cohort, so co-occurrence there was scored across all 110 or so repertoires. In vitro tests confirmed that a few of the cytomegalovirus-associated TCR beta chains recognize cytomegalovirus antigens. Most TCR sequences were observed very rarely across donors, whereas some public TCRs were present in many individuals. In both the original and validation cohorts, the classifier was reported to diagnose cytomegalovirus status with high specificity and sensitivity.

V gives up 1 base and J gives up 8 bases, and the segment between their germline ends measures 15 bases. The germline V gene yields KGHSH for CDR1 and LQKENI for CDR2. Inclusive of the bounding cysteine and phenylalanine, the CDR3 is 15 residues long. CDR3 DNA only is kept here, 45 bases in frame from base 1. A word on this clone: What antigen it recognizes has not been identified. It has no much larger one-base neighbor in the sample; base qualities were not kept.

Separate from the roughly 700-subject first cohort, the validation cohort of about 130 subjects was the group to which the donors belonged. To prepare the library, the immunoSEQ multiplex PCR assay was applied. The paper's processing steps were these. A statistical classification framework was developed to diagnose cytomegalovirus status using the catalog of TCR beta chain sequences. TCRdb holds this immuneACCESS table with in-frame rearrangements only. Some clones are missing; in checked studies, unresolved V genes explain under half, and the rest has no known cause. From that table come the V and J calls and clone size; the DNA was used to work out D and trimming. The sample table records roughly 200,000 clones; around 82% of these occur just once. The top ten hold approximately 2.9% of the sample.

The sample taken for sequencing was PBMCs. This sequence was found in a woman between 18 and 29 years old in good health and CMV-seropositive. This chain joins TRBV18 to TRBJ2-1; TRBD2 might be the D gene, on 5 matching bases. CDR3 sequence: CASSPRVGVKHEQFF. The DNA sequence reads TGTGCCAGCTCACCACGGGTGGGAGTTAAGCATGAGCAGTTCTTC.